This record concerns one T cell receptor beta chain sequence. V lost 4 bases and J lost 0, with 18 bases in between. The germline V gene encodes CDR1 MGHRA and CDR2 YSYEKL. The CDR3 consists of 17 residues. This sample was included in a study of T-cell reconstitution after alpha-beta-depleted transplantation in children. Unique molecular identifiers tagged the TCRbeta library. TCRdb recomputed calls from the PCR reads with MiXCR, one row per CDR3 protein. Counted here are roughly 400,000 distinct CDR3 sequences, over 20% occurring once; the ten biggest clones make up 3.8%. This sequence joins TRBV4-1 and TRBJ2-5; D not resolved. This receptor was obtained from a human donor who donated a stem cell graft to a child with acute myeloid leukemia. The sequencing here drew on PBMCs from the stem cell graft donor, taken from the stem cell graft. The CDR3 sequence: CASSRPSGAEDQETQYF. In DNA, the CDR3 is TGCGCCAGCAGCCGCCCATCGGGTGCGGAAGACCAAGAGACCCAGTACTTC.